The clone carrying this T cell receptor beta chain was recorded a few times. Its specificity is unknown. The donors, healthy Caucasians from Russia, were aged roughly 6 to 90. A J-beta primer mix and a sample-barcoded 5' primer were used in a second PCR of roughly 6 to 11 cycles. Every sample gave at least 3 million paired-end reads containing CDR3. TCRdb independently ran MiXCR on the 5' RACE reads; one entry per CDR3 protein. Among a few hundred thousand distinct CDR3 sequences listed, 27% were seen once. This specimen comes from a study of blood T cells in healthy people across ages. Whole-study findings and limits: Whereas aged donors had fewer naive CD4+ cells, long-lived donors had more of them and higher diversity.

CDR1 is MNHEY, CDR2 SMNVEV, per germline (reference sequence). The CDR3 has 15 residues. V shed 8 bases and J shed 8 bases, with 24 bases lying between them. Sequencing used blood. This TCR was recovered from a woman in her seventies in good health. The J gene is TRBJ1-2, the V gene TRBV27; maybe TRBD1 (6 bases). In DNA, the CDR3 is TGTGCCAGCGGATTAGGACCACAACCTAGGGGGGGCTACACCTTC. Encoded protein: CASGLGPQPRGGYTF.